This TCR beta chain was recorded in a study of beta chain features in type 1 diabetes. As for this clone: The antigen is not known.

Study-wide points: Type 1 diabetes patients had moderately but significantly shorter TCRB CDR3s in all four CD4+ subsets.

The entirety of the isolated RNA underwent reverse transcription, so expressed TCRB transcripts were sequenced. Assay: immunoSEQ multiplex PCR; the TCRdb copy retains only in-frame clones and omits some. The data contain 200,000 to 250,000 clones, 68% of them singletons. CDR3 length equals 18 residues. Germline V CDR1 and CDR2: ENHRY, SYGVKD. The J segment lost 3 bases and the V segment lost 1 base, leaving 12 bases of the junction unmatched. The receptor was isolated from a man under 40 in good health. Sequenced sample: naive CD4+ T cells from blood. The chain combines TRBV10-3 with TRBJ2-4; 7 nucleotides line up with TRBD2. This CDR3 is CAISEYPGTGLVKNIQYF. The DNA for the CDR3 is TGTGCCATCAGTGAGTATCCTGGGACCGGACTAGTCAAAAACATTCAGTACTTC.